Described below is a single TCR beta chain sequence and its context. Assay used: immunoSEQ multiplex PCR; TCRdb lists only in-frame clones, some missing. The sample includes 250,000 to 400,000 clones, almost 90% of them seen just once. This sample was taken from a study of blood T cell repertoires in COVID-19. Followed over time, Seattle patients had been enrolled while infection was active. This receptor was obtained from a woman aged 25 to 39 with COVID-19, enrolled during active disease. The sample was peripheral blood.

In nucleotides, the CDR3 is TGTGCCAGCAGTCCAAGCCGGGACACTACATTTAACTATGGCTACACCTTC. Translated, it gives CASSPSRDTTFNYGYTF. This chain connects TRBV28 to TRBJ1-2, with a weak D call TRBD1 (6 bases). Trimming left V 5 bases short and J 1 base short, with 20 bases between. This CDR3 is built from 17 residues. The V gene's germline CDR1 is MDHEN and CDR2 SYDVKM.